This T cell receptor beta chain was identified in a study of blood T cell repertoires in COVID-19. Background on the study: Researchers got acute and convalescent COVID-19 samples from the United States, Italy and Spain. In each case, the material was cDNA or gDNA derived from T cells, B-cell-depleted T cells, or PBMCs.

CDR1 is SEHNR, CDR2 FQNEAQ, per germline (reference sequence). J lost 2 bases, V lost 3 bases, and 6 bases had no gene match. This CDR3 is 16 amino acids long. Under the authors' procedure: Quantification of nucleated cells was approximated via reference gene primer amplification. The method was immunoSEQ multiplex PCR; TCRdb's version includes in-frame clones alone and lacks a portion of them. The DNA gave D and trimming, while V, J and clone size come from that table. The sample records 380,000 or so clones, 86% being singletons. The source is a woman in her sixties or seventies with COVID-19, enrolled during active disease. The rearrangement joins TRBV7-9 to TRBJ2-3, with TRBD2 matching over 9 bases. The sample comprised peripheral blood. CDR3 sequence (DNA): TGTGCCAGCAGCTTGGGGACTAGCAGTTTCACAGATACGCAGTATTTT. Translation: CASSLGTSSFTDTQYF.